This T cell receptor (beta chain) stems from a study of T cell repertoires in aging, cancer and after chemotherapy (dated by TCRdb to the late 2010s). Describing the broader study: Six donor age groups were covered, ranging from 30 or younger up to 70 or older, and each group contained at least three individuals. Alongside approximately 97 healthy donors serving as a reference group, the cohort included 218 cancer patients, of whom around 91 had hematological cancers and more than 110 had solid cancers. The full dataset contained roughly 8.8 million TCR reads. TCR repertoires from healthy donor controls were recorded over periods of several months to years and showed clear clonal overlap between repeated samplings. To examine immunoaging and T cell reconstitution after chemotherapy, the study profiled TCR beta repertoires in peripheral blood from healthy donors and cancer patients. The research as a whole found: According to the authors, the repertoire data do not permit conclusions about immunological memory after chemotherapy. In healthy donors, the decline in TCR diversity with age was mainly due to loss of richness, whereas in cancer patients loss of evenness also played a role. In both cancer cohorts, the median generation probability rose over the chemotherapy interval, which suggests that the repertoire was reconstituted through rebound thymic output. Significantly lower blood TCR diversity and higher clonality were observed in untreated patients with hematological or solid cancers than in age-matched healthy donors.

Using a mixed TRB-A/B primer pool, multiplex touch-down PCR amplified rearranged TRB sequences covering the V, D and J segments. Illumina adapters and sample indices were attached to the amplicons through two consecutive PCR reactions run with Phusion HS II polymerase. Amplicons were gel-purified with the NucleoSpin Gel and PCR Clean-up kit, then checked with Qubit and an Agilent 2100 Bioanalyzer. Sequencing of the libraries was done on an Illumina MiSeq with paired-end, single-indexed 600-cycle runs. From the authors' description of their analysis: Processing of the TRB sequences was carried out with MiXCR versions 2.12 and 3.0.5. Each unique CDR3 nucleotide sequence was counted as one clone, and only productive sequences with at least two reads were retained. The repertoire metrics were Shannon diversity, evenness, clonality (defined as one minus evenness), and alpha-parameterized diversity profiles covering alpha 0 to 5. The IGoR algorithm was used to compute generation probabilities of clones in paired pre- and post-chemotherapy samples. TCRdb reworked the public reads: Q25 trimming with fastp, MiXCR clone assembly, productive beta chains retained. Rows with one shared CDR3 protein collapse into an entry with the most common genes and DNA. TCRdb, not the authors, supplied the V and J calls. A total of 10,000 to 12,000 distinct CDR3 sequences appear in this sample, around 25% of them only once. Approximately 2% of the sample belongs to the ten largest clones.

Comments on this clonotype: What this receptor recognizes is not known. Base qualities are not recorded, but no much larger clone differs from it by a single base.

Instead of sorted cells or RNA, genomic DNA extracted from peripheral blood served as the source for amplifying TCR beta rearrangements. The germline V gene encodes CDR1 MRHNA and CDR2 SNTAGT. For this chain, trimming is 3 bases at the V end and 1 base at the J end, and the number of junction bases without a gene match is 4. The CDR3 sequence holds 16 residues, the cysteine and phenylalanine included. Of all the DNA, just the CDR3 is kept, 48 bases in frame from base 1. The sequence was collected from a human donor in good health. The chain is made from TRBV6-4 and TRBJ1-5; TRBD1 agrees with 9 junctional bases. The sequenced sample was blood. The sequenced DNA: TGTGCCAGCAGTGAAACAGGGGGCATCAGCAATCAGCCCCAGCATTTT. It translates to CASSETGGISNQPQHF.